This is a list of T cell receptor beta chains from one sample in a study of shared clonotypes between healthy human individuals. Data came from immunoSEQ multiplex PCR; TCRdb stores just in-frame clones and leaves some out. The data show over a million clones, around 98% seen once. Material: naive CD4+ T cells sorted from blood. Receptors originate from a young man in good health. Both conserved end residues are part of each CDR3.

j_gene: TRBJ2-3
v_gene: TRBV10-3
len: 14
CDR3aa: CAISERGSTDTQYF

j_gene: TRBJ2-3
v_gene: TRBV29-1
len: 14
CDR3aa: CSVYSRPSTDTQYF

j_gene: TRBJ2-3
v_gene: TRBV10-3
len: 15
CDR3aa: CAITPGLAGTDTQYF

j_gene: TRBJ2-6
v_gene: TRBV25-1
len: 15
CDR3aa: CASRSSRAGANVLTF

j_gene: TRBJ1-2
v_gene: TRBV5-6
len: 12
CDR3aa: CASSLEGSGYTF

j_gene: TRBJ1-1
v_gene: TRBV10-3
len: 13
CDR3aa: CAIRAGLNTEAFF

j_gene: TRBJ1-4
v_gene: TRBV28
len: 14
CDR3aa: CASRSAGEREKLFF

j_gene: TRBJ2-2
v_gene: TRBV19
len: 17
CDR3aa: CASSTHSPSTNTGELFF

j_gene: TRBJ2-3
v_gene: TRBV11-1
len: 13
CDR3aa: CASSSRVADTQYF

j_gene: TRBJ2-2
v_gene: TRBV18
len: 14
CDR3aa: CASSRDQTTGELFF

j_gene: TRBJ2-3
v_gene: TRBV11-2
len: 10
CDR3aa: CASSSVTQYF

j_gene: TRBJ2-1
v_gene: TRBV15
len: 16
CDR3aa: CATSRDRYGWNNEQFF

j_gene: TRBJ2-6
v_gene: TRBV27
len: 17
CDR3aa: CASSFLGRAVGANVLTF

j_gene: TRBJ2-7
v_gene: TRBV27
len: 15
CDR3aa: CASSRAGTGIYEQYF

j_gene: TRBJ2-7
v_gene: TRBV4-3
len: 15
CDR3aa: CASSQSLTQPYEQYF

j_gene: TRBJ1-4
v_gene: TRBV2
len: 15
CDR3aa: CASSQRTANFEKLFF

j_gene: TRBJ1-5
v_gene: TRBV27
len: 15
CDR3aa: CASNTREGSNQPQHF

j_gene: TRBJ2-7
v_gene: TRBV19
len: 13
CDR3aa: CASSKGHPYEQYF

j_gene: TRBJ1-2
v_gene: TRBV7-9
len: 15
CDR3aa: CASSPQTGGGYGYTF

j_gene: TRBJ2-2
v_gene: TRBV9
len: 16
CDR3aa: CASSTQGSLNTGELFF

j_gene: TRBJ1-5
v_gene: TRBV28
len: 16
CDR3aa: CASSLWTGIGNQPQHF

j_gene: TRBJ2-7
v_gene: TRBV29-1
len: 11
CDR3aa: CSVGSSYEQYF

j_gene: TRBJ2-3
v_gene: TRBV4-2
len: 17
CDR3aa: CASSRESGRASADTQYF

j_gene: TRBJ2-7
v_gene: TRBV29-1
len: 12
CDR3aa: CSVGQGTYEQYF

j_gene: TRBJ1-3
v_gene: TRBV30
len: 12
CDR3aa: CAWSRDGNTIYF

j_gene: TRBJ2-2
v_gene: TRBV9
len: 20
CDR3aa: CASSVATVVEGGANTGELFF

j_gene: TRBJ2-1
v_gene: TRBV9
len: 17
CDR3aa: CASSVAMGLAGLGEQFF

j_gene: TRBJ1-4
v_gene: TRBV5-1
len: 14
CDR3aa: CASSPGGVSEKLFF